These 25 T cell receptor beta chains share one sample of origin, sequenced in a study of T cells in Graves' hyperthyroidism and ophthalmopathy. RNA transcripts gave rise to amplified TCR beta CDR3 regions. First-round RT-PCR of the TCR CDR3 relied on the HTBI primer set. MiXCR, applied by TCRdb to the multiplex PCR reads, yields one record per CDR3 protein. The table lists a few hundred thousand distinct CDR3 sequences, about a sixth of them singletons. What was sequenced was blood. These receptors were collected from a young woman with Graves' ophthalmopathy.

This clonotype was counted many times. J is TRBJ2-1 and V is TRBV28, with 10 bases fitting TRBD2. V gave up 6 bases and J gave up 8 bases; unmatched junction bases: 16. The length of the CDR3 is 17 residues. Germline V gene data show CDR1 as MDHEN and CDR2 as SYDVKM. CDR3 loop: CASSSFTRLAGGDEQFF. The CDR3 DNA reads TGTGCCAGCAGCTCCTTCACCCGACTAGCGGGTGGGGATGAGCAGTTCTTC.

This clonotype was detected only a few times. The rearrangement joins TRBV5-1 to TRBJ1-3; D ambiguous. The germline gives CDR1 SGHRS, CDR2 YFSETQ. The CDR3 covers 16 residues. Trimming removed 0 bases from V and 2 bases from J, with 12 bases in between. The CDR3: CASSLESGAPGNTIYF. The CDR3 bases are TGCGCCAGCAGCTTGGAGTCAGGAGCCCCTGGAAACACCATATATTTT.

Many counts were recorded for this clonotype. The chain is built from TRBV11-2 and TRBJ2-3; no clear D. V was trimmed by 4 bases and J by 4 bases, leaving 15 bases between them. The CDR3 is 15 amino acids. Germline V CDR1 and CDR2: SGHAT, FQNNGV. As DNA, the CDR3 is TGTGCCAGCAGCTCCGAACCGGTGATGGCAGATACGCAGTATTTT. Translation gives CASSSEPVMADTQYF.

This clonotype was seen many times. The CDR3 spells CASTGLAGVQTQYF. CDR3 DNA: TGTGCCAGCACCGGACTAGCGGGAGTCCAGACCCAGTACTTC. The chain is built from TRBV7-9 and TRBJ2-5; 13 nucleotides line up with TRBD2. There are 14 residues in the CDR3. Germline V gene lookup returns CDR1 SEHNR and CDR2 FQNEAQ (reference sequence). V was clipped by 7 bases and J by 6 bases; unmatched bases: 5.

This clonotype was found many times. The chain recombines TRBV28 with TRBJ1-2; 7 positions match TRBD1. This CDR3 is 15 amino acids long. Germline V lookup: CDR1 MDHEN, CDR2 SYDVKM. V was pared by 5 bases and J by 4 bases, with 10 bases of the junction left unmatched. This CDR3 is CASSPATRDSYGYTF. Written as DNA, the CDR3 is TGTGCCAGCAGTCCGGCCACCCGGGACAGCTATGGCTACACCTTC.

The V call is TRBV7-9, the J call TRBJ1-1; no clear D gene. Per the germline V gene, CDR1 is SEHNR and CDR2 is FQNEAQ (reference sequence). The CDR3 covers 14 residues. V lost 2 bases to trimming and J lost 3 bases, with 10 bases between them. Here the CDR3 DNA reads TGTGCCAGCAGCTTACCCGCAGGCTACACTGAAGCTTTCTTT. Its protein product is CASSLPAGYTEAFF. The variable domain in full, with the rest retrieved from reference TRBV7-9 and TRBJ1-1, is DTGVSQNPRHKITKRGQNVTFRCDPISEHNRLYWYRQTLGQGPEFLTYFQNEAQLEKSRLLSDRFSAERPKGSFSTLEIQRTEQGDSAMYLCASSLPAGYTEAFFGQGTRLTVV.

This clonotype has a handful of counts. The rearrangement links TRBV20-1 to TRBJ1-1, with 9 bases matching TRBD1. This CDR3 spans 14 amino acids. The germline V gene encodes CDR1 DFQATT and CDR2 SNEGSKA (reference sequence). This CDR3 is CRPNRGRLNTEAFF. For the CDR3, the DNA is TGCAGACCTAACAGGGGGCGCCTGAACACTGAAGCTTTCTTT.

This clonotype was seen repeatedly, ten times or more. This chain uses TRBV20-1 with TRBJ1-2, with D perhaps matching TRBD1 (6 bases). Per the germline V gene, CDR1 is DFQATT and CDR2 is SNEGSKA (reference sequence). The CDR3 is 15 residues long. V was pared by 0 bases and J by 3 bases, with 14 bases between. The CDR3: CSARDLRGDYYGYTF. CDR3 sequence (DNA): TGCAGTGCTAGAGATCTAAGGGGGGATTACTATGGCTACACCTTC.

J is TRBJ2-1 and V is TRBV4-1; TRBD1 aligns across 7 bases. The DNA matches TRBJ2-7 better at its end, which makes the J call doubtful. Germline lookup yields CDR1 MGHRA and CDR2 YSYEKL. CDR3 length equals 18 residues. Here the CDR3 DNA reads TGCGCCAGCAGCCACGCACCCACGGGACAGCATCGCTACAATGAGCAGTACTTC. Protein: CASSHAPTGQHRYNEQYF.

This clonotype showed up just a few times. CDR3 sequence: CASSYRQGAGGTEAFF. The CDR3 region has the DNA TGTGCCAGCAGCTACCGACAGGGGGCAGGGGGCACTGAAGCTTTCTTT. This chain links TRBV3-1 with TRBJ1-1; 10 nucleotides align to TRBD1. The ends lost 5 bases at V and 4 bases at J; junction bases unmatched: 10. Looked up from germline, CDR1 is LGHDT and CDR2 is YNNKEL (reference sequence). This CDR3 has 16 amino acids.

The V gene is TRBV20-1, the J gene TRBJ2-5; 8 nucleotides match TRBD1. Germline V gene lookup returns CDR1 DFQATT and CDR2 SNEGSKA (reference sequence). V shed 2 bases and J 7 bases; nucleotides not matched to a gene: 9. This CDR3 has 14 residues. CDR3: CSARRTGLVGTQYF. CDR3 sequence (DNA): TGCAGTGCTAGACGGACAGGGCTAGTGGGGACCCAGTACTTC.

The table lists this clonotype with a few counts. V and J are TRBV2 and TRBJ1-5; D uncertain. V shed 7 bases and J shed 9 bases, with 22 bases lying between them. This CDR3 is 15 amino acids long. Germline V gives CDR1 SNHLY, CDR2 FYNNEI. The CDR3 region is CASKEGIIGPRPQHF. CDR3 DNA sequence: TGTGCCAGCAAGGAAGGCATCATAGGGCCGCGGCCCCAGCATTTT.

V and J are TRBV27 and TRBJ2-3; D perhaps matches TRBD1 (5 bases). Trimming stripped 5 bases from V and 0 bases from J, with 15 bases between. The CDR3 runs 16 residues. The V gene's germline CDR1 is MNHEY and CDR2 SMNVEV (reference sequence). As DNA, the CDR3 is TGTGCCAGCAGTCCCAAGACAGTCCCTAGCACAGATACGCAGTATTTT. This translates into CASSPKTVPSTDTQYF.

This clonotype was counted ten times or more. The V and J genes are TRBV7-9 and TRBJ2-5, with D hard to call. The germline V gene encodes CDR1 SEHNR and CDR2 FQNEAQ (reference sequence). This CDR3 is 14 amino acids long. V lost 5 bases and J lost 5, with 15 bases in between. In nucleotides, the CDR3 is TGTGCCAGCAGCCCAGACGAGACGAGGGAGACCCAGTACTTC. Encoded protein: CASSPDETRETQYF.

The chain couples TRBV6-2 or TRBV6-3 to TRBJ2-3; D is unresolved. Trimming cost V 4 bases and J 0 bases, with 20 bases left between them. The CDR3 extends over 18 amino acids. CDR1 MNHEY and CDR2 SVGEGT come from the germline V gene. The CDR3 nucleotides read TGTGCCAGCAGTTGCCACCGGCAGTTTAAGAAAAGCACAGATACGCAGTATTTT. This sequence encodes CASSCHRQFKKSTDTQYF.

This chain uses TRBV7-9 with TRBJ2-1; 10 bases agree with TRBD2. With V trimmed by 2 bases and J by 6 bases, 7 bases remained unmatched. The CDR3 loop spans 16 amino acids. CDR1 is SEHNR, CDR2 FQNEAQ, per germline (reference sequence). DNA of the CDR3: TGTGCCAGCAGCTTAACTGGGACTAGCGTACCCAATGAGCAGTTCTTC. It codes for CASSLTGTSVPNEQFF.

This clonotype was counted between two and nine times. The J gene is TRBJ1-1, the V gene TRBV12-5; D is undetermined. Trimming shortened V by 1 base and J by 7 bases, and 4 bases separated the two germline ends. Germline V CDR1 and CDR2: LGHNT, FRNRAP. The CDR3 runs to 11 residues. The CDR3 protein is CASGLGYEAFF. In DNA form, the CDR3 reads TGTGCTAGTGGTTTGGGTTATGAAGCTTTCTTT.

This clonotype was detected ten times or more. This sequence joins TRBV6-6 and TRBJ2-7; 14 nucleotides match TRBD2. V lost 2 bases, J lost 4 bases, and 10 bases stayed unmatched. This CDR3 has 18 amino acids. Germline V CDR1 and CDR2: MNHNY, SVGAGI (reference sequence). CDR3 sequence: CASSYGTSGSDGVYEQYF. CDR3 DNA: TGTGCCAGCAGTTACGGGACTAGCGGGAGTGATGGGGTATACGAGCAGTACTTC.

The chain links TRBV4-3 to TRBJ2-1, with TRBD2 identical over 11 bases. With 5 bases clipped from V and 3 bases from J, the junction kept 3 bases outside the gene matches. The CDR3 is made up of 15 amino acids. The V gene's germline CDR1 is LGHNA and CDR2 YSLEER. The CDR3, as DNA: TGCGCCAGCAGCGTGGGACTAGCGGTCTACAATGAGCAGTTCTTC. As protein: CASSVGLAVYNEQFF.

Many counts were recorded for this clonotype. This chain connects TRBV20-1 to TRBJ2-1; maybe TRBD2 (5 bases). V lost 0 bases, J lost 4 bases, and 13 bases lay in between. This CDR3 comprises 15 residues. CDR1 is DFQATT, CDR2 SNEGSKA, per germline (reference sequence). In DNA form, the CDR3 reads TGCAGTGCTAGAGAAGAGGCTCGGGGATACAATGAGCAGTTCTTC. As protein: CSAREEARGYNEQFF.

This clonotype was found a few times. The chain combines TRBV20-1 with TRBJ1-3; no reliable D call. The V end lost 0 bases, the J end lost 8 bases, and 17 bases lay between the germline ends. Germline assignment: CDR1 DFQATT and CDR2 SNEGSKA (reference sequence). The CDR3 is 15 residues long. The CDR3 protein is CSARDPSPLGDTIYF. The DNA of the CDR3 is TGCAGTGCTAGAGATCCCTCGCCCCTCGGAGACACCATATATTTT.

In its sample, this clonotype was seen many times. V usage is TRBV20-1 and J usage is TRBJ1-2; 7 bases map to TRBD1. Trimming took 4 bases from V and 1 from J; bases not matched to a gene: 6. CDR1 is DFQATT and CDR2 is SNEGSKA in the germline V gene (reference sequence). The CDR3 is made up of 14 amino acids. This CDR3 reads CSAIRDRNNYGYTF. The DNA for the CDR3 is TGCAGTGCTATCCGGGACAGAAATAACTATGGCTACACCTTC.

At least ten counts were recorded for this clonotype. V usage is TRBV7-8 and J usage is TRBJ1-1; no firm D call. Germline-derived CDR1 and CDR2 are SGHVS and FQNEAQ. V was clipped by 2 bases and J by 3 bases, with 7 bases between them. The CDR3 runs to 13 residues. The CDR3 sequence: CASSLIGDTEAFF. CDR3 bases: TGTGCCAGCAGCTTAATTGGGGACACTGAAGCTTTCTTT.

This clonotype has a count of ten or more. This rearrangement joins TRBV2 to TRBJ2-7, with 7 bases matching TRBD1. There are 13 residues in the CDR3. The germline V gene has CDR1 SNHLY and CDR2 FYNNEI. The junction had 9 bases not matched to a gene; V was cut back by 6 bases and J by 7 bases. The CDR3 DNA reads as TGTGCCAGCAGACGACAGGGTCTACGAGAGCAGTACTTC. Residues: CASRRQGLREQYF.

The sample holds many counts of this clonotype. V is TRBV20-1 and J is TRBJ2-2; 11 positions agree with TRBD2. CDR3 length equals 18 residues. CDR1 and CDR2 from the germline V gene are DFQATT and SNEGSKA (reference sequence). The junction had 11 bases not matched to a gene; V was cut back by 0 bases and J by 5 bases. This CDR3 is CSARDGLAGGLETGELFF. Written as DNA, the CDR3 is TGCAGTGCTAGAGATGGGCTAGCGGGAGGATTGGAGACCGGGGAGCTGTTTTTT.